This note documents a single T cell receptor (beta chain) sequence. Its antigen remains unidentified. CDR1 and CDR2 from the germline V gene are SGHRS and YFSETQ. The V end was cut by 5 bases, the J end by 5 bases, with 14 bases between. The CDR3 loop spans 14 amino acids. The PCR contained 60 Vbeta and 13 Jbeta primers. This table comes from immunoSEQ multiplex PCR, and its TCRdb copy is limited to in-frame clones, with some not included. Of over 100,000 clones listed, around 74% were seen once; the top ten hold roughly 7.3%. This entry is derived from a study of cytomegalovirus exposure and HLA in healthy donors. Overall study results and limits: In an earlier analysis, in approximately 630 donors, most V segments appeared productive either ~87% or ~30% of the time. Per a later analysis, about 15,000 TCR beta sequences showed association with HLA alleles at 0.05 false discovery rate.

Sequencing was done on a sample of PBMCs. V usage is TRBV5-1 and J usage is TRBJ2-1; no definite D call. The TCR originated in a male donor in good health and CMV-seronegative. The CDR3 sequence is CASSRVGQDNEQFF. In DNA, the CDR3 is TGCGCCAGCAGTCGGGTTGGCCAAGACAATGAGCAGTTCTTC.